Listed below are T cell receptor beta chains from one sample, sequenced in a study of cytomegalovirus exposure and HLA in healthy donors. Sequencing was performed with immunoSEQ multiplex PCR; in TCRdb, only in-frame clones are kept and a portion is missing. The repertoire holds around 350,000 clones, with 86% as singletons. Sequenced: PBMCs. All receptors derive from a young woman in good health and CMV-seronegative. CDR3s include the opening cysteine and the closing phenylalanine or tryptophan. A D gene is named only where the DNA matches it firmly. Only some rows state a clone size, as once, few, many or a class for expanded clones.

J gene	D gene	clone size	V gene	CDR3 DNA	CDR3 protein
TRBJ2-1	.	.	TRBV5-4	TGTGCCAGCAGCTTGGTCCCGAGGAACGAGCAGTTCTTC	CASSLVPRNEQFF
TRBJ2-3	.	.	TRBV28	TGTGCCAGCCGTCCGACAGGCACAGATACGCAGTATTTT	CASRPTGTDTQYF
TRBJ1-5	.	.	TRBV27	TGTGCCAGCAGTTTATCAAAGGGGCAGCCCCAGCATTTT	CASSLSKGQPQHF
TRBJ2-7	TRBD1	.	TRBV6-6	TGTGCCAGCAGCTTCACAGGGGAAACCTACGAGCAGTACTTC	CASSFTGETYEQYF
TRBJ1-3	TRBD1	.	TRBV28	TGTGCCAGCAGTCGGACAGGGGCGGGAGGAAACACCATATATTTT	CASSRTGAGGNTIYF
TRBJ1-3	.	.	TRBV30	TGTGCCTGGAGTGTGGCGGTGAGCTCTGGAAACACCATATATTTT	CAWSVAVSSGNTIYF
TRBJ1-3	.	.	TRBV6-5	TGTGCCAGCAGACGGGACTCTGGAAACACCATATATTTT	CASRRDSGNTIYF
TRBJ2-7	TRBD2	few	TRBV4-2	TGTGCCAGCAGCCAAGAGACTAGCGGGAGCTACGAGCAGTACTTC	CASSQETSGSYEQYF
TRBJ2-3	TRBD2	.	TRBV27	TGTGCCAGCAGTGTCCCGGGACTAGCGGGCACAGATACGCAGTATTTT	CASSVPGLAGTDTQYF
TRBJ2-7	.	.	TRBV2	TGTGCCAGCGATTTGGGGAGCTCCTACGAGCAGTACTTC	CASDLGSSYEQYF
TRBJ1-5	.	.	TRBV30	TGTGCCTGGAGTTCCCCTGGCCAGCCCCAGCATTTT	CAWSSPGQPQHF
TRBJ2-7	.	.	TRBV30	TGTGCTAGGGGATACAGGAACTCCTACGAGCAGTACTTC	CARGYRNSYEQYF
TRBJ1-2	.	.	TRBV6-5	TGTGCCAGCAGTTACTCCCCCACAGGAAGCTTCGGCTACACCTTC	CASSYSPTGSFGYTF
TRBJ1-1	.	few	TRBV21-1	TGTGCCAGCAGCGGCCCGGACAGGGCTGAAGCTTTCTTT	CASSGPDRAEAFF
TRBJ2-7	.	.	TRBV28	TGTGCCAGCCCCCGGTCGCGGGGACCCTACGAGCAGTACTTC	CASPRSRGPYEQYF
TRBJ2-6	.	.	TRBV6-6	TGTGCCAGCAGTTACGAGCCGATCTCTGGGGCCAACGTCCTGACTTTC	CASSYEPISGANVLTF
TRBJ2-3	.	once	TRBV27	TGTGCCAGCAGTTTATGGGGGGGGGCCTTAGATACGCAGTATTTT	CASSLWGGALDTQYF
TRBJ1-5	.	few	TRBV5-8	TGTGCCAGCAGCCAAACAGGGAGCCCCCAGCCCCAGCATTTT	CASSQTGSPQPQHF
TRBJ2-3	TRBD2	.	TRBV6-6	TGTGCCAGCAGTCCAGCGGGAGGAACAGATACGCAGTATTTT	CASSPAGGTDTQYF
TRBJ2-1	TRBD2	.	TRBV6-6	TGTGCCACCGTGGGACTAGCGGGGGCCGATCAAATCTTC	CATVGLAGADQIF
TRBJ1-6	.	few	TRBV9	TGTGCCAGCAGCATGGGACCGGGACAACCTTCACCCCTCCACTTT	CASSMGPGQPSPLHF
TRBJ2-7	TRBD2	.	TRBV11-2	TGTGCCAGCAGTACTAGCGGGAGGAAGTACGAGCAGTACTTC	CASSTSGRKYEQYF
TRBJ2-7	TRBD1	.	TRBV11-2	TGTGCCAGCAGCCCTAGGACAGGGACTTATCGCGAGCAGTACTTC	CASSPRTGTYREQYF
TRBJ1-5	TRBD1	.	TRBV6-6	TGTGCCAGCAGTCCCCGGGACAGGGGGCCTCAGCCCCAGCATTTT	CASSPRDRGPQPQHF
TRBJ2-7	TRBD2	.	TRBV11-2	TGTGCCAGCAGCTGGGGGATGAGCGGGAGTTCCCACGAGCAGTACTTC	CASSWGMSGSSHEQYF
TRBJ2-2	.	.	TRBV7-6	TGTGCCAGCAGCTTAGTTCGGACTCTATCAACCGGGGAGCTGTTTTTT	CASSLVRTLSTGELFF
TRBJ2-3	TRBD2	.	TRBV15	TGTGCCACCAGCGTAACTAGCGGGAGACCAGATACGCAGTATTTT	CATSVTSGRPDTQYF
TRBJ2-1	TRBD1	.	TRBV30	TGTGCCTGGAGGGGACAGGGGGACAATGAGCAGTTCTTC	CAWRGQGDNEQFF
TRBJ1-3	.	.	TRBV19	TGTGCCAGTAGTTGGAGAGACAGGAGGAACTCGGACACCATATATTTT	CASSWRDRRNSDTIYF
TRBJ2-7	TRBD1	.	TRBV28	TGTGCCAGCAGTTTACGGGGCGGGGACAGGGTCTCCTACGAGCAGTACTTC	CASSLRGGDRVSYEQYF
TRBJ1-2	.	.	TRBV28	TGTGCCAGCAACTTATGGGGAGAATTCAGCTACACCTTC	CASNLWGEFSYTF
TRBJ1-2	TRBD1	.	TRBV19	TGTGCCAGTAGTGCGGACAGGGGGCTGAGATATGGCTACACCTTC	CASSADRGLRYGYTF
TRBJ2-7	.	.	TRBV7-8	TGTGCCAGCAGCTTAGTTTTCGGGGGTGGGACCTACGAGCAGTACTTC	CASSLVFGGGTYEQYF
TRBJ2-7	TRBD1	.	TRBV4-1	TGCGCCAGCAGCCAAGTGGGGACAGTAATCGAGCAGTACTTC	CASSQVGTVIEQYF
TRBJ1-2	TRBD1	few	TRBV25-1	TGTGCCAGCAGTGGATGGGACAGGAACTATGGCTACACCTTC	CASSGWDRNYGYTF
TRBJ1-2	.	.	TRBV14	TGTGCCAGCAGTCCCGGACAGAACTATGGCTACACCTTC	CASSPGQNYGYTF
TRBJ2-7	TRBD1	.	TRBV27	TGTGCCAGCAGTTATACAGGGGCAGGCCACGAGCAGTACTTC	CASSYTGAGHEQYF
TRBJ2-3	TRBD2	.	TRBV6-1	TGTGCCAGCAGTGAAGGGACTAGCCGGAGCACAGATACGCAGTATTTT	CASSEGTSRSTDTQYF
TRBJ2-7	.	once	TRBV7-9	TGTGCCAGCAGCTTACAGGCCGCCTACGAGCAGTACTTC	CASSLQAAYEQYF
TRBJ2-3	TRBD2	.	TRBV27	TGTGCCACCAAGACCTCCTTCGGGACTAGCGGGGGGTTCACAGATACGCAGTATTTT	CATKTSFGTSGGFTDTQYF
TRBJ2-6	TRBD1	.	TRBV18	TGTGCCAGCTCGGTGCTGGGACAGGGGAGTTCTGGGGCCAACGTCCTGACTTTC	CASSVLGQGSSGANVLTF
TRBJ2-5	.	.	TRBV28	TGTGCCAGCAGCCCCCCTGGGAGGCGAGAGACCCAGTACTTC	CASSPPGRRETQYF
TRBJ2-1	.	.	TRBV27	TGTGCCAGCAGTGAGCCCGGGAGCTTCAATGAGCAGTTCTTC	CASSEPGSFNEQFF
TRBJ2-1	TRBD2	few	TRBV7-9	TGTGCCAGCAGCCCTCGAGGGACTAGCGGAAGCTCCTACAATGAGCAGTTCTTC	CASSPRGTSGSSYNEQFF
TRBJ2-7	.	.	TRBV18	TGTGCCAGCTCACCACTCCCATCCTACGAGCAGTACTTC	CASSPLPSYEQYF
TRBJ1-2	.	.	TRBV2	TGTGCCAGCAGTGATGGGGGGATTGTCTATGGCTACACCTTC	CASSDGGIVYGYTF
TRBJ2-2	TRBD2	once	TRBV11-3	TGTGCCAGCAGCCGAGCTAGCGGGAGGGCCGCCGGGGAGCTGTTTTTT	CASSRASGRAAGELFF
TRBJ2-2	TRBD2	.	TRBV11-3	TGTGCCAGCAGCTCAGCGGGGGGGAACACCGGGGAGCTGTTTTTT	CASSSAGGNTGELFF
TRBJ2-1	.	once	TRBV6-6	TGTGCCAGCAGTGATCCGGGCCACTTAGGGGATGAGCAGTTCTTC	CASSDPGHLGDEQFF
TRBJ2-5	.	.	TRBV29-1	TGCAGCGTGTATGGCCAGTACCAAGAGACCCAGTACTTC	CSVYGQYQETQYF
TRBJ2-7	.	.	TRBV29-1	TGCAGCGTTCTAGGGGGTCCGTATGCCTACGAGCAGTACTTC	CSVLGGPYAYEQYF
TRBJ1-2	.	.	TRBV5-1	TGCGCCAGCAGCCCGACAGTCACATATGGCTACACCTTC	CASSPTVTYGYTF
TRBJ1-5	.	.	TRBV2	TGTGCCAGCAGTGAATTAGGGGCTCAGCCCCAGCATTTT	CASSELGAQPQHF
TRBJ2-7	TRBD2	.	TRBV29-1	TGCAGCGCCAAGACTAGCGGAGAGGTCCGCGAGCAGTACTTC	CSAKTSGEVREQYF
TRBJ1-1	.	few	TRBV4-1	TGCGCCAGCAGCCAAGAAGGTAGACTAGATGAAGCTTTCTTT	CASSQEGRLDEAFF
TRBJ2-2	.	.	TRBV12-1	TGTGCCAGCAGCTTTCACAATTACGCCGGGGAGCTGTTTTTT	CASSFHNYAGELFF
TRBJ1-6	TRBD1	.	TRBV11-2	TGTGCCAGCAGCCGAACAGGGGGCCCCTATAATTCACCCCTCCACTTT	CASSRTGGPYNSPLHF